These T cell receptor beta chains were read from a single sample in a study of blood T cell repertoires in COVID-19. Clones were read by immunoSEQ multiplex PCR, and TCRdb kept only the in-frame ones, dropping some. The data hold a few hundred thousand clones, with 82% observed a single time. Sequenced input: PBMCs or T cells enriched from blood (not recorded which). These receptors were collected from a woman aged 55-70 years who had recovered from COVID-19. Each CDR3 is given with its conserved first and last residue. Fields, in order: J gene, D gene, clone size, V gene, CDR3 protein, CDR3 DNA. A D gene is named only where the DNA matches it firmly. Not every row has a clone size; where given, it reads once, few, many or a size class.

J gene: TRBJ2-2
D gene: TRBD1
clone size: few
V gene: TRBV10-1
CDR3 protein: CASSRDRGTGELFF
CDR3 DNA: TGCGCCAGCAGTCGGGACAGGGGCACCGGGGAGCTGTTTTTT

J gene: TRBJ1-1
D gene: .
clone size: few
V gene: TRBV11-3
CDR3 protein: CASSLEGGTEAFF
CDR3 DNA: TGTGCCAGCAGCTTAGAAGGGGGCACTGAAGCTTTCTTT

J gene: TRBJ2-1
D gene: TRBD2
clone size: .
V gene: TRBV6-2/TRBV6-3
CDR3 protein: CASSYRSGGARYNEQFF
CDR3 DNA: TGTGCCAGCAGTTATCGGTCGGGGGGGGCACGGTACAATGAGCAGTTCTTC

J gene: TRBJ1-5
D gene: .
clone size: .
V gene: TRBV19
CDR3 protein: CASSIETETDQPQHF
CDR3 DNA: TGTGCCAGTAGTATTGAGACAGAGACTGATCAGCCCCAGCATTTT

J gene: TRBJ1-2
D gene: TRBD1
clone size: .
V gene: TRBV19
CDR3 protein: CASSAGTVYGYTF
CDR3 DNA: TGTGCCAGTAGTGCCGGGACAGTCTATGGCTACACCTTC

J gene: TRBJ1-1
D gene: .
clone size: .
V gene: TRBV7-2
CDR3 protein: CASSPLFAGEAFF
CDR3 DNA: TGTGCCAGCAGCCCACTTTTTGCCGGTGAAGCTTTCTTT

J gene: TRBJ2-7
D gene: .
clone size: .
V gene: TRBV7-2
CDR3 protein: CASSLGLASYEQYF
CDR3 DNA: TGTGCCAGCAGCTTAGGGCTAGCAAGCTACGAGCAGTACTTC

J gene: TRBJ2-5
D gene: .
clone size: .
V gene: TRBV5-4
CDR3 protein: CASSPLAEETQYF
CDR3 DNA: TGTGCCAGCAGCCCCCTAGCTGAAGAGACCCAGTACTTC

J gene: TRBJ1-2
D gene: .
clone size: .
V gene: TRBV29-1
CDR3 protein: CSVQPDNLLGYTF
CDR3 DNA: TGCAGCGTTCAGCCGGACAACCTATTAGGCTACACCTTC

J gene: TRBJ1-1
D gene: TRBD1
clone size: .
V gene: TRBV12-3/TRBV12-4
CDR3 protein: CASRSTGGTEAFF
CDR3 DNA: TGTGCCAGCAGATCTACAGGGGGCACTGAAGCTTTCTTT

J gene: TRBJ2-5
D gene: TRBD2
clone size: .
V gene: TRBV10-2
CDR3 protein: CASSESASGRETQYF
CDR3 DNA: TGCGCCAGCAGTGAGTCGGCTAGCGGGAGGGAGACCCAGTACTTC

J gene: TRBJ2-1
D gene: .
clone size: .
V gene: TRBV27
CDR3 protein: CASRQSSYNEQFF
CDR3 DNA: TGTGCCAGCAGACAGAGCTCCTACAATGAGCAGTTCTTC

J gene: TRBJ1-5
D gene: .
clone size: once
V gene: TRBV2
CDR3 protein: CASSEAGQGNQPQHF
CDR3 DNA: TGTGCCAGCAGTGAAGCTGGGCAGGGAAATCAGCCCCAGCATTTT

J gene: TRBJ2-2
D gene: TRBD1
clone size: .
V gene: TRBV4-3
CDR3 protein: CASSTRDRGFGELFF
CDR3 DNA: TGCGCCAGCAGCACCCGGGACAGGGGGTTCGGGGAGCTGTTTTTT

J gene: TRBJ1-1
D gene: TRBD1
clone size: .
V gene: TRBV5-1
CDR3 protein: CASRNAGGTEAFF
CDR3 DNA: TGCGCCAGCAGAAATGCAGGGGGTACTGAAGCTTTCTTT

J gene: TRBJ2-7
D gene: TRBD1
clone size: .
V gene: TRBV6-5
CDR3 protein: CASSYGTGGAYEQYF
CDR3 DNA: TGTGCCAGCAGTTACGGGACAGGGGGAGCCTACGAGCAGTACTTC

J gene: TRBJ1-6
D gene: .
clone size: .
V gene: TRBV4-3
CDR3 protein: CASSQDRFSYNSPLHF
CDR3 DNA: TGCGCCAGCAGCCAAGACAGGTTCTCCTATAATTCACCCCTCCACTTT

J gene: TRBJ1-5
D gene: TRBD1
clone size: .
V gene: TRBV7-2
CDR3 protein: CASSLPGTGGNQPQHF
CDR3 DNA: TGTGCCAGCAGTTTACCCGGGACAGGGGGCAATCAGCCCCAGCATTTT

J gene: TRBJ2-2
D gene: TRBD1
clone size: .
V gene: TRBV5-6
CDR3 protein: CASRSGGVGTGELFF
CDR3 DNA: TGTGCCAGCAGGTCAGGGGGCGTTGGCACCGGGGAGCTGTTTTTT

J gene: TRBJ2-1
D gene: TRBD2
clone size: .
V gene: TRBV4-1
CDR3 protein: CASSAPTSGRGYEQFF
CDR3 DNA: TGCGCCAGCAGCGCCCCCACTAGCGGGAGAGGGTATGAGCAGTTCTTC

J gene: TRBJ2-2
D gene: .
clone size: .
V gene: TRBV20-1
CDR3 protein: CSASGLQNTGELFF
CDR3 DNA: TGCAGTGCAAGTGGACTCCAGAACACCGGGGAGCTGTTTTTT

J gene: TRBJ2-7
D gene: .
clone size: .
V gene: TRBV4-1
CDR3 protein: CASSLGLTYEQYF
CDR3 DNA: TGCGCCAGCAGCCTGGGACTGACCTACGAGCAGTACTTC

J gene: TRBJ2-7
D gene: TRBD2
clone size: .
V gene: TRBV10-2
CDR3 protein: CASMRTSAAYEQYF
CDR3 DNA: TGCGCCAGCATGAGGACTAGCGCAGCCTACGAGCAGTACTTC

J gene: TRBJ1-6
D gene: .
clone size: .
V gene: TRBV5-4
CDR3 protein: CASSWNRVEGSPLHF
CDR3 DNA: TGTGCCAGCAGCTGGAACAGGGTAGAGGGTTCACCCCTCCACTTT

J gene: TRBJ1-5
D gene: TRBD1
clone size: once
V gene: TRBV6-5
CDR3 protein: CASTDRAAYQPQHF
CDR3 DNA: TGTGCCAGCACGGACAGGGCGGCCTATCAGCCCCAGCATTTT

J gene: TRBJ2-3
D gene: TRBD1
clone size: .
V gene: TRBV19
CDR3 protein: CASTIRTGATDTQYF
CDR3 DNA: TGTGCCAGTACCATTAGGACAGGGGCTACAGATACGCAGTATTTT

J gene: TRBJ2-1
D gene: .
clone size: .
V gene: TRBV10-3
CDR3 protein: CAISVRGTPLDEQFF
CDR3 DNA: TGTGCCATCAGTGTAAGGGGGACGCCCCTGGATGAGCAGTTCTTC

J gene: TRBJ2-2
D gene: .
clone size: .
V gene: TRBV19
CDR3 protein: CASLRGGSNTGELFF
CDR3 DNA: TGTGCCAGCCTTAGGGGGGGATCGAACACCGGGGAGCTGTTTTTT

J gene: TRBJ2-2
D gene: TRBD1
clone size: .
V gene: TRBV28
CDR3 protein: CASSSRTGNTGELFF
CDR3 DNA: TGTGCCAGCAGTTCCAGGACAGGGAACACCGGGGAGCTGTTTTTT

J gene: TRBJ2-7
D gene: TRBD2
clone size: .
V gene: TRBV6-5
CDR3 protein: CASSYNGLVGEQYF
CDR3 DNA: TGTGCCAGCAGTTACAACGGACTAGTCGGGGAGCAGTACTTC

J gene: TRBJ2-7
D gene: TRBD1
clone size: once
V gene: TRBV7-2
CDR3 protein: CASSPRGQGKYEQYF
CDR3 DNA: TGTGCCAGCAGCCCGAGGGGACAGGGGAAATACGAGCAGTACTTC

J gene: TRBJ2-1
D gene: TRBD2
clone size: .
V gene: TRBV9
CDR3 protein: CASSPRLAAPSYNEQFF
CDR3 DNA: TGTGCCAGCAGCCCCAGACTAGCGGCCCCCTCCTACAATGAGCAGTTCTTC

J gene: TRBJ2-7
D gene: .
clone size: .
V gene: TRBV5-1
CDR3 protein: CASSLGQNYEQYF
CDR3 DNA: TGCGCCAGCAGCCTAGGACAGAACTACGAGCAGTACTTC

J gene: TRBJ1-6
D gene: .
clone size: few
V gene: TRBV5-1
CDR3 protein: CASSLSGSSYNSPLHF
CDR3 DNA: TGCGCCAGCAGCTTGTCTGGGAGCTCCTATAATTCACCCCTCCACTTT

J gene: TRBJ2-2
D gene: .
clone size: .
V gene: TRBV5-6
CDR3 protein: CASSRLGTSTGELFF
CDR3 DNA: TGTGCCAGCAGCCGGCTAGGAACGAGCACCGGGGAGCTGTTTTTT

J gene: TRBJ2-7
D gene: .
clone size: once
V gene: TRBV29-1
CDR3 protein: CSVEEGDYEQYF
CDR3 DNA: TGCAGCGTTGAGGAAGGGGACTACGAGCAGTACTTC

J gene: TRBJ1-5
D gene: .
clone size: .
V gene: TRBV18
CDR3 protein: CASSPEVISVGAYQPQHF
CDR3 DNA: TGTGCCAGCTCACCAGAAGTAATCAGTGTAGGGGCCTATCAGCCCCAGCATTTT

J gene: TRBJ1-2
D gene: TRBD1
clone size: .
V gene: TRBV5-8
CDR3 protein: CASSLSFGTGGSGYTF
CDR3 DNA: TGTGCCAGCAGCTTGTCCTTCGGGACAGGGGGCAGTGGCTACACCTTC